This T cell receptor (beta chain) stems from a study of CD8 T cells in Susac syndrome (dated by TCRdb to between 2018 and 2020). Regarding the complete study: Of the Susac syndrome patients who were sequenced, more than five had clinically active disease and roughly 8 were in clinical remission. At the time of blood withdrawal, Susac syndrome patients were either therapy-naive, taking corticosteroids (with some also receiving IVIg), or on IVIg alone. Repertoire sequencing was used to test whether CD8+ T cell activation and differentiation in Susac syndrome was antigen driven. Clonality of the CD8+ T cell repertoire was compared between eleven to twelve healthy donors, roughly 14 Susac syndrome patients and fewer than 16 multiple sclerosis patients.

There are 16 amino acids in the CDR3, from cysteine to phenylalanine inclusive. CDR3 DNA is the only sequence kept; it has 48 bases, read in frame from the first base. V loses 0 bases at its end and J loses 3 bases; junction bases beyond the gene matches: 8. Per the germline V gene, MGHRA is the CDR1 and YSYEKL is the CDR2. High-throughput TCR beta sequencing profiled peripheral blood CD8+ and CD4+ T cells from healthy donors, Susac syndrome patients and multiple sclerosis patients. The Susac syndrome patients fulfilled recently defined diagnostic criteria for either definite or probable disease. Bulk CD8+ and CD4+ T cells were purified magnetically by negative isolation, whereas CD8+ TEMRA cells were enriched by FACS. Blood was drawn into EDTA tubes, processed within 24 hours, and PBMCs were isolated by density gradient centrifugation. PBMCs destined for TCR sequencing were cryopreserved in liquid nitrogen and later thawed in a 37 °C water bath. A purity of at least 90% was achieved for sorted or isolated CD4+, CD8+ and CD8+ TEMRA cells.

RNA was extracted with the RNeasy kit and 0.5 to 1 ug was reverse transcribed using random hexamers. TCR beta CDR3 regions were amplified with the immunoSEQ multiplex PCR assay covering 54 Vbeta and 13 Jbeta segments. Bias from PCR amplification was corrected by using a synthetic template baseline for primer optimization and for computational correction. Processing in the source paper ran as follows. Reads were assigned to V, D and J genes according to IMGT and analyzed in immunoSEQ Analyzer, with only productive sequences retained. Clonality was computed as one minus Shannon entropy normalized by log2 of the number of productive unique sequences. Public and private clones were assessed among the 100 most prevalent clones of each patient and control. Susac-specific clones were defined as absent from healthy and MS cohorts, 1052 published viral clones and other ImmuneACCESS disease sequences. TCRdb passed the public sequencing reads through fastp at Q25 and MiXCR, retaining productive beta sequences. Rows with a matching CDR3 protein are joined into one entry that keeps the most common DNA and genes. The authors' filters were not applied to this entry. The sample profile shows about 190,000 distinct CDR3 sequences; more than 85% of them were found once. The ten largest clonotypes hold 0.15% to 0.2% of the sample.

This clonotype was counted a single time. Its cognate antigen has yet to be identified. There are no base qualities to consult, and no much larger clone falls within one base. One read alone lends weak support. Points the paper makes about the study in general: Looking at Susac-specific public clones, the researchers identified some 15 in the total CD8+ repertoire and roughly 5 in the CD8+ TEMRA repertoire. Clonal expansion was seen in Susac syndrome CD8+ repertoires, peaking in CD8+ TEMRA cells and being greater in clinically active patients than in remitting ones. The study acknowledged that relatively few individuals were included in the TCR sequencing and HLA analysis.

The receptor chain draws on TRBV4-1 and TRBJ2-7, and 7 bases in between align with TRBD1. Input material: CD8+ T cells from PBMCs. This receptor was obtained from a human donor with Susac syndrome. CDR3 loop: CASSQEGTDSFYEQYF. The sequenced DNA: TGCGCCAGCAGCCAAGAGGGGACAGACAGCTTCTACGAGCAGTACTTC.